This record covers a single T cell receptor (beta chain). Its antigen is as yet unknown. The sample belongs to a study of blood T cells in healthy people across ages. Findings and caveats of the study: Long-lived donors exceeded aged donors in naive CD4+ cells and diversity. A conclusive naive versus antigen-experienced comparison was prevented by the unsorted PBMCs. The percentage of naive T cells correlated strongly with TCR beta diversity. Older age coincided with a roughly linear decline in TCR beta diversity per million T cells.

A second about 6 to 11 cycle PCR used barcoded and J-beta primers. Each CDR3 protein gets one entry after TCRdb re-called the 5' RACE reads with MiXCR. The sample carries hundreds of thousands of distinct CDR3 sequences, 58% recorded once. CDR3 length: 17 amino acids. Per the germline V gene, CDR1 is MNHEY and CDR2 is SVGEGT. Trimming cost V 5 bases and J 3 bases, with 22 bases left between them. The genes are TRBV6-2 or TRBV6-3 and TRBJ1-1; possible D gene TRBD1, 6 bases. The receptor was derived from a man aged 30-40 years in good health. Source material: blood. The CDR3 spells CASSDPSSARGDTEAFF. Written as DNA, the CDR3 is TGTGCCAGCAGTGACCCTTCCAGCGCGAGGGGGGACACTGAAGCTTTCTTT.